This TCR beta chain is drawn from a study of blood T cell repertoires in COVID-19. Study at large: Acute and convalescent COVID-19 samples came from the United States, Italy and Spain.

The length of the CDR3 is 14 residues. Germline V gene sequence: CDR1 SGHAT, CDR2 FQNNGV. V was pared by 6 bases and J by 7 bases, with 4 bases of the junction left unmatched. The protocol was immunoSEQ multiplex PCR, while the TCRdb copy is restricted to in-frame clones and leaves out a portion. Of some 190,000 clones listed, more than 65% are singletons. The J gene is TRBJ1-6, the V gene TRBV11-2; 9 nucleotides match TRBD1. This TCR derives from an elderly woman with active or convalescent COVID-19. Sequencing used peripheral blood. The CDR3 sequence: CASRWDRDNSPLHF. The DNA for the CDR3 is TGTGCCAGCAGATGGGACAGGGACAATTCACCCCTCCACTTT.